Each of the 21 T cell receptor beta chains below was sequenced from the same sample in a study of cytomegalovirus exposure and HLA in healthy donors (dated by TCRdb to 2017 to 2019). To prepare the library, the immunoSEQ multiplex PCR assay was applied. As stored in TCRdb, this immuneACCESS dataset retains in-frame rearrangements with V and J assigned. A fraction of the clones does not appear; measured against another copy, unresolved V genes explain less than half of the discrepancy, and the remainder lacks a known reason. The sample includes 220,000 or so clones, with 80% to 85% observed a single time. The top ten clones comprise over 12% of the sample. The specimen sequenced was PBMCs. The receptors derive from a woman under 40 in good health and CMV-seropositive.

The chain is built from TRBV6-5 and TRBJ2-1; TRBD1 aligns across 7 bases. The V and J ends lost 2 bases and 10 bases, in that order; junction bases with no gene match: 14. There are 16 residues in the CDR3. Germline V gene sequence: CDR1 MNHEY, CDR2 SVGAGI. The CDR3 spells CASSYLPFIQGQEQFF. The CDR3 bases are TGTGCCAGCAGTTACCTCCCCTTTATACAGGGACAGGAGCAGTTCTTC.

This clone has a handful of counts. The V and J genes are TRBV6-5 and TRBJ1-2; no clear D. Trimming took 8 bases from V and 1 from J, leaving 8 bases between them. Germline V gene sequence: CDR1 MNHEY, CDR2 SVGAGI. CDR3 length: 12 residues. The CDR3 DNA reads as TGTGCCAGCCGCTACAGTAACTATGGCTACACCTTC. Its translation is CASRYSNYGYTF.

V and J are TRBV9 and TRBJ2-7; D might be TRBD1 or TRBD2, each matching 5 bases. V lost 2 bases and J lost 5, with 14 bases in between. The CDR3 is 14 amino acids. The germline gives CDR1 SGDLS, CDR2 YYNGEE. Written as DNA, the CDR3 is TGTGCCAGCAGCGTCTCAGGGAGTTCCGACGAGCAGTACTTC. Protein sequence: CASSVSGSSDEQYF.

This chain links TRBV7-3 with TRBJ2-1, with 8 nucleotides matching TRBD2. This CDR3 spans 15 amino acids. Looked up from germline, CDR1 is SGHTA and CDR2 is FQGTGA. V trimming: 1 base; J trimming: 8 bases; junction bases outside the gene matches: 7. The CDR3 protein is CASSLRSGSPHEQFF. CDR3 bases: TGTGCCAGCAGCTTAAGGAGCGGGAGCCCACATGAGCAGTTCTTC. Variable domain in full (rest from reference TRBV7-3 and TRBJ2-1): GAGVSQTPSNKVTEKGKYVELRCDPISGHTALYWYRQSLGQGPEFLIYFQGTGAADDSGLPNDRFFAVRPEGSVSTLKIQRTERGDSAVYLCASSLRSGSPHEQFFGPGTRLTVL.

CDR3 residues: CAGTTDGYGYTF. CDR3 nucleotides: TGTGCCGGAACCACGGACGGCTATGGCTACACCTTC. The chain joins TRBV6-5 to TRBJ1-2, with D hard to call. The germline V gene encodes CDR1 MNHEY and CDR2 SVGAGI. The CDR3 covers 12 residues. V gave up 11 bases and J gave up 4 bases, with 14 bases separating them.

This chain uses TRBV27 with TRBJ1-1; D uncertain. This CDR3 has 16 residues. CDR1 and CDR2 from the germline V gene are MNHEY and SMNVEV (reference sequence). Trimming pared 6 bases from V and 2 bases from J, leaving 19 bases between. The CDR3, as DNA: TGTGCCAGCAGGGAATCGGGGAGGTATACCAACACTGAAGCTTTCTTT. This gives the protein CASRESGRYTNTEAFF.

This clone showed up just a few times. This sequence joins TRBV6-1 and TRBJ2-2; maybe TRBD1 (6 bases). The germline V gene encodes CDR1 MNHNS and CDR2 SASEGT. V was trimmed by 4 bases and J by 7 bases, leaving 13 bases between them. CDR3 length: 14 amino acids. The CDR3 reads CASSGGTHSGELFF. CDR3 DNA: TGTGCCAGCAGTGGAGGGACACACAGCGGGGAGCTGTTTTTT.

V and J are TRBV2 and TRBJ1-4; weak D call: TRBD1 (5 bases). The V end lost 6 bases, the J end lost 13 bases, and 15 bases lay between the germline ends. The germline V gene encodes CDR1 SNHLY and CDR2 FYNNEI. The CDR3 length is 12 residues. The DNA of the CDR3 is TGTGCCAGCAGGCGTACACAGGTTGGACTGTTTTTT. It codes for CASRRTQVGLFF.

The CDR3 region has the DNA TGTGCCTGGAGTGTCGGAGCGGGAGGGTCGTATAGCACAGATACGCAGTATTTT. Translated, it gives CAWSVGAGGSYSTDTQYF. V usage is TRBV30 and J usage is TRBJ2-3, with 10 nucleotides matching TRBD2. Germline CDR1 and CDR2: GTSNPN and SVGIG (reference sequence). Germline trimming cut 0 bases from V and 0 bases from J; bases unmatched to any gene: 9. The CDR3 consists of 18 residues.

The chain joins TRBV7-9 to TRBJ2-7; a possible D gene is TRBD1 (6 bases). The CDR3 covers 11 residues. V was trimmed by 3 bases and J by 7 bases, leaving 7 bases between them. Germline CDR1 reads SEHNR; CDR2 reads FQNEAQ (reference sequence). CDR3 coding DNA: TGTGCCAGCAGCTTGGGGACAGAGCAGTACTTC. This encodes CASSLGTEQYF.

The CDR3 DNA reads TGTGCCAGCAGCTTAGCGAGGGGGGAGCAGTACTTC. Translation gives CASSLARGEQYF. The V and J genes are TRBV7-2 and TRBJ2-7, with TRBD1 as a possible D gene (6 bases). V was pared by 0 bases and J by 7 bases, with 7 bases between. CDR3 length: 12 amino acids. Germline CDR1 SGHTA, CDR2 FQGNSA. The full variable domain, in which reference TRBV7-2 and TRBJ2-7 provide the parts outside the CDR3, is GAGVSQSPSNKVTEKGKDVELRCDPISGHTALYWYRQSLGQGLEFLIYFQGNSAPDKSGLPSDRFSAERTGGSVSTLTIQRTQQEDSAVYLCASSLARGEQYFGPGTRLTVT.

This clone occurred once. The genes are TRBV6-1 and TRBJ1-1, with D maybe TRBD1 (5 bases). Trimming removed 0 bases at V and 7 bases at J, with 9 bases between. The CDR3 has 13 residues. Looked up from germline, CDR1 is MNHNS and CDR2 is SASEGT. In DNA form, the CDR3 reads TGTGCCAGCAGTGAAGCTATGACAGATGAAGCTTTCTTT. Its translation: CASSEAMTDEAFF.

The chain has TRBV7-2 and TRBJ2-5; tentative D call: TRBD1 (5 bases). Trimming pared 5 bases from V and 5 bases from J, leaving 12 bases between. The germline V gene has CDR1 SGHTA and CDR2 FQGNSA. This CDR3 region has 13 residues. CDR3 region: CASSPRVEETQYF. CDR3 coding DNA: TGTGCCAGCAGCCCCAGGGTGGAGGAGACCCAGTACTTC.

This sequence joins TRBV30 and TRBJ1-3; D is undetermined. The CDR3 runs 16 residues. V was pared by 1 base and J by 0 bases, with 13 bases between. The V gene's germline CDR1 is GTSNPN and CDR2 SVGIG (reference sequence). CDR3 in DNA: TGTGCCTGGAGTGCCCCCGGGAGGGACTCTGGAAACACCATATATTTT. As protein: CAWSAPGRDSGNTIYF.

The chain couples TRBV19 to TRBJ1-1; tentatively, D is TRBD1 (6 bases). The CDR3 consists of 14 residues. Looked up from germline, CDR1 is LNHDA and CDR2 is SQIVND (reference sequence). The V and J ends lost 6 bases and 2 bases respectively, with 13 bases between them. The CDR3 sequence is CASSQGKFNTEAFF. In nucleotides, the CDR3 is TGTGCCAGTAGCCAGGGGAAGTTCAACACTGAAGCTTTCTTT.

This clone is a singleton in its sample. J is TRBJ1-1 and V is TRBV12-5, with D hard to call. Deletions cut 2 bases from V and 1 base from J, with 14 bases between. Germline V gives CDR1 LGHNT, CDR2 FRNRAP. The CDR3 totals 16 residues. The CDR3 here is CASGLIGSKRNTEAFF. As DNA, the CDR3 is TGTGCTAGTGGTTTGATCGGGTCTAAGCGGAACACTGAAGCTTTCTTT.

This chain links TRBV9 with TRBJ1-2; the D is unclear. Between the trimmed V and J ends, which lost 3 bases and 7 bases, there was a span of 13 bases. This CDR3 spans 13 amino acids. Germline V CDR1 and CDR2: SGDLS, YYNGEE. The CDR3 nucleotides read TGTGCCAGCAGCGCGACTCTACCAGGTGGCTACACCTTC. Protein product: CASSATLPGGYTF.

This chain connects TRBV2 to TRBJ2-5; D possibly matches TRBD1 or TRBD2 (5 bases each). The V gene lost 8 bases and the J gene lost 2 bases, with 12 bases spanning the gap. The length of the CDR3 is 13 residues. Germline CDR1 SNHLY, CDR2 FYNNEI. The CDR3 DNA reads TGTGCCAGCCACAAGGGGACGCAAGAGACCCAGTACTTC. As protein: CASHKGTQETQYF.

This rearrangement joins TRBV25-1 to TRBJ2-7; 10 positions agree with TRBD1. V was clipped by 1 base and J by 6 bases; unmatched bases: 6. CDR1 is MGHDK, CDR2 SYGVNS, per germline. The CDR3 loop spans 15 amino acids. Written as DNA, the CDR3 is TGTGCCAGCAGTGAATCTGGGACAGGGGCGTCCGAGCAGTACTTC. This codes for CASSESGTGASEQYF.

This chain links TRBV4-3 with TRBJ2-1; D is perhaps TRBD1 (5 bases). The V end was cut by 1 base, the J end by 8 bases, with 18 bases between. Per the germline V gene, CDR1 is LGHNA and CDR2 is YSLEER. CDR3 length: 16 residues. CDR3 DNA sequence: TGCGCCAGCAGCCAAGGGCCGATTCAGGGAATGCATGAGCAGTTCTTC. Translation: CASSQGPIQGMHEQFF.

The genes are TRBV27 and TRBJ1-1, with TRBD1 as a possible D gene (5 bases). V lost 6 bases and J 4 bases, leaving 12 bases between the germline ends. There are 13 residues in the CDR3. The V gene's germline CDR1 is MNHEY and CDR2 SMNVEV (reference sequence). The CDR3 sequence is CASRKFQGTEAFF. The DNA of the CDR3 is TGTGCCAGCAGAAAGTTTCAGGGCACTGAAGCTTTCTTT.